These 31 T cell receptor beta chains originate from one sample sequenced in a study of blood T cell repertoires in COVID-19 (dated by TCRdb to 2020 to 2021). The library was made by the immunoSEQ multiplex PCR assay. TCRdb mirrors the immuneACCESS table, restricted to in-frame sequences. Some clones are absent from its copies; in checked studies, under half trace to an unresolved V gene, and the reason for the others is unknown. The sample table holds around 160,000 clones, of which 85% to 90% were seen once. The ten largest account for about 0.98% of the sample. Sequenced sample: peripheral blood. The receptors stem from a man in his late teens or twenties with acute or convalescent COVID-19.

The chain is built from TRBV5-1 and TRBJ2-1; 8 bases fit TRBD1. This CDR3 is 14 amino acids long. Germline V lookup: CDR1 SGHRS, CDR2 YFSETQ. V was pared by 4 bases and J by 7 bases, with 7 bases of the junction left unmatched. CDR3 sequence (DNA): TGCGCCAGCAGCGACCCGGGACAGGTAAATGAGCAGTTCTTC. As protein: CASSDPGQVNEQFF.

V is TRBV14 and J is TRBJ1-6; D ambiguous. Germline V gene data show CDR1 as SGHDN and CDR2 as FVKESK. With 1 base removed from V and 6 bases from J, the gap between germline ends came to 4 bases. The CDR3 has 13 amino acids. CDR3 loop: CASSQVGNSPLHF. CDR3 coding DNA: TGTGCCAGCAGCCAAGTCGGTAATTCACCCCTCCACTTT.

The rearrangement uses TRBV5-4 and TRBJ1-2, with D perhaps matching TRBD1 (6 bases). Germline V gene data show CDR1 as SGHNT and CDR2 as YYREEE (reference sequence). The V gene lost 4 bases and the J gene lost 6 bases, with 19 bases spanning the gap. The CDR3 totals 15 residues. The CDR3 DNA reads TGTGCCAGCAGCCCGGGAAGATACAGGGAACATGGCTACACCTTC. The encoded protein is CASSPGRYREHGYTF.

This chain links TRBV30 with TRBJ2-1; the match to TRBD2 covers 7 bases. V gave up 2 bases and J gave up 0 bases; unmatched junction bases: 19. Germline values: CDR1 GTSNPN, CDR2 SVGIG (reference sequence). The CDR3 extends over 20 amino acids. CDR3 bases: TGTGCCTGGAGTCCCTACCCCCGGGGGGTCTGGATGAGCTCCTACAATGAGCAGTTCTTC. It codes for CAWSPYPRGVWMSSYNEQFF.

The gene calls are TRBV19 and TRBJ1-2; D is possibly TRBD1 (5 bases). This CDR3 region has 15 residues. The germline V and J ends were trimmed by 5 bases and 2 bases, with 15 bases remaining between them. Germline V gives CDR1 LNHDA, CDR2 SQIVND (reference sequence). For the CDR3, the DNA is TGTGCCAGTAGTCTCGATCCAAGGGGAAACTATGGCTACACCTTC. Its translation: CASSLDPRGNYGYTF.

This clone has just a few counts. The V gene is TRBV25-1, the J gene TRBJ1-1, with D possibly being TRBD1 (6 bases). V lost 3 bases, J lost 3 bases, and 11 bases lay in between. The germline CDR1 and CDR2 sequences are MGHDK and SYGVNS. This CDR3 is built from 14 residues. The CDR3: CASSETQGYTEAFF. The CDR3 DNA sequence: TGTGCCAGCAGTGAGACACAGGGTTACACTGAAGCTTTCTTT.

This chain connects TRBV5-1 to TRBJ1-6; the D gene is possibly TRBD1 (5 bases). CDR1 is SGHRS and CDR2 is YFSETQ in the germline V gene. CDR3 size: 14 residues. V gave up 3 bases and J gave up 4 bases, with 8 bases separating them. Here the CDR3 reads CASSSTEYNSPLHF. CDR3 nucleotides: TGCGCCAGCAGCTCGACAGAGTATAATTCACCCCTCCACTTT.

V usage is TRBV4-1 and J usage is TRBJ1-6, with TRBD1 identical over 8 bases. V was pared by 0 bases and J by 6 bases, with 10 bases of the junction left unmatched. The CDR3 length is 18 residues. Germline V gene lookup returns CDR1 MGHRA and CDR2 YSYEKL. CDR3 nucleotides: TGCGCCAGCAGCCAAGATAGAGTCAGGGGGCGCCTTAATTCACCCCTCCACTTT. Translation: CASSQDRVRGRLNSPLHF.

This rearrangement joins TRBV9 to TRBJ2-5, with 8 bases matching TRBD2. This CDR3 has 14 residues. Germline V gives CDR1 SGDLS, CDR2 YYNGEE. Trimming at V came to 4 bases and at J to 5 bases, leaving 7 bases not matched to a gene. As DNA, the CDR3 is TGTGCCAGCAGCACCCAGCGGGGGTTTGAGACCCAGTACTTC. This sequence encodes CASSTQRGFETQYF. Complete variable domain (other parts from reference TRBV9 and TRBJ2-5): DSGVTQTPKHLITATGQRVTLRCSPRSGDLSVYWYQQSLDQGLQFLIQYYNGEERAKGNILERFSAQQFPDLHSELNLSSLELGDSALYFCASSTQRGFETQYFGPGTRLLVL.

The table lists this clone with a count of one. The V and J genes are TRBV29-1 and TRBJ2-6; TRBD1 might be the D (6 bases). Germline lookup yields CDR1 SQVTM and CDR2 ANQGSEA. The CDR3 is 16 amino acids. The V and J ends lost 5 bases and 0 bases respectively, with 14 bases between them. For the CDR3, the DNA is TGCAGCGTTTTTCAACAGGGATTCTCTGGGGCCAACGTCCTGACTTTC. Protein: CSVFQQGFSGANVLTF.

The chain uses TRBV5-5 and TRBJ1-5, with 9 positions matching TRBD1. CDR3 length: 14 amino acids. CDR1 is SGHKS and CDR2 is YYEKEE in the germline V gene (reference sequence). V lost 4 bases to trimming and J lost 6 bases; unmatched junction nucleotides: 5. The CDR3 DNA follows: TGTGCCAGCAGCGGGGCGACAGGGGGTCAGCCCCAGCATTTT. It codes for CASSGATGGQPQHF. Full variable domain (remainder filled in from reference TRBV5-5 and TRBJ1-5): DAGVTQSPTHLIKTRGQQVTLRCSPISGHKSVSWYQQVLGQGPQFIFQYYEKEERGRGNFPDRFSARQFPNYSSELNVNALLLGDSALYLCASSGATGGQPQHFGDGTRLSIL.

The chain links TRBV6-5 to TRBJ2-1, with 7 bases fitting TRBD1. Per germline, CDR1 MNHEY and CDR2 SVGAGI. V gave up 5 bases and J gave up 4 bases; unmatched junction bases: 8. The CDR3 runs to 15 residues. CDR3 loop: CASSKPTGWYNEQFF. In DNA, the CDR3 is TGTGCCAGCAGTAAACCGACAGGGTGGTACAATGAGCAGTTCTTC.

V gene TRBV24-1 combines with J gene TRBJ2-1, with a tentative D call TRBD2 (7 bases). Trimming removed 6 bases at V and 12 bases at J, with 14 bases between. This CDR3 contains 12 residues. CDR1 is KGHDR and CDR2 is SFDVKD in the germline V gene. The CDR3 sequence is CATSSGGLGQFF. Written as DNA, the CDR3 is TGTGCCACCAGTTCGGGGGGCCTAGGGCAGTTCTTC.

V and J are TRBV7-6 and TRBJ1-1; D is ambiguous. The germline CDR1 and CDR2 sequences are SGHVS and FNYEAQ. The V end lost 1 base, the J end lost 4 bases, and 13 bases lay between the germline ends. The CDR3 has 15 residues. The CDR3 nucleotides are TGTGCCAGCAGCTTAGGTTCGGGGAAGACCACTGAAGCTTTCTTT. It specifies CASSLGSGKTTEAFF.

This sequence joins TRBV20-1 and TRBJ1-6, with 7 bases that match TRBD1. Per germline, CDR1 DFQATT and CDR2 SNEGSKA (reference sequence). The CDR3 sequence is 11 residues long. The CDR3 here is CRDRLSSPLHF. In nucleotides, the CDR3 is TGCAGGGACAGGCTTTCTTCACCCCTCCACTTT.

V gene TRBV4-2 combines with J gene TRBJ1-6, with TRBD1 matching 8 bases. The CDR3 is made up of 16 amino acids. CDR1 and CDR2 (germline): LGHNA, YNFKEQ. After removal of 0 bases from V and 10 bases from J, the junction contained 8 bases not matched to a gene. The chain's CDR3 is CASSQDTGGLLSPLHF. CDR3 DNA sequence: TGTGCCAGCAGCCAAGATACAGGGGGGTTACTGTCACCCCTCCACTTT.

The V and J genes are TRBV10-1 and TRBJ1-3; D is undetermined. Trimming removed 3 bases at V and 9 bases at J, with 12 bases between. The germline V gene encodes CDR1 WNHNN and CDR2 SYGVQD (reference sequence). CDR3 length: 13 amino acids. The CDR3: CASSDTRGGTIYF. DNA for the CDR3: TGCGCCAGCAGTGACACCCGAGGCGGCACCATATATTTT.

The genes are TRBV12-5 and TRBJ1-5; no clear D. The V gene lost 5 bases and the J gene lost 0 bases, with 5 bases spanning the gap. The germline V gene has CDR1 LGHNT and CDR2 FRNRAP. The CDR3 length is 13 residues. The CDR3 DNA reads as TGTGCTAGTGGTGACAATAGCAATCAGCCCCAGCATTTT. Translating it yields CASGDNSNQPQHF.

This clone appeared a single time. This chain links TRBV19 with TRBJ1-2, with TRBD1 as a possible D gene (6 bases). Germline-derived CDR1 and CDR2 are LNHDA and SQIVND (reference sequence). This CDR3 is 16 amino acids long. V gave up 7 bases and J gave up 6 bases, with 24 bases separating them. DNA of the CDR3: TGTGCCAGTAATAACCCGGACGGGGGGGCTGACGATGGCTACACCTTC. The encoded protein is CASNNPDGGADDGYTF.

This clone has a handful of counts. This chain links TRBV30 with TRBJ1-6; the D is unclear. CDR3 length: 14 amino acids. Trimming removed 4 bases from V and 9 bases from J, with 16 bases in between. The germline V gene encodes CDR1 GTSNPN and CDR2 SVGIG (reference sequence). The CDR3 loop reads CAWKDWPYGSPLHF. The CDR3 nucleotides read TGTGCCTGGAAAGATTGGCCTTATGGTTCACCCCTCCACTTT.

This clone is a singleton in its sample. The chain has TRBV24-1 and TRBJ1-2; D is unresolved. Germline-derived CDR1 and CDR2 are KGHDR and SFDVKD. V lost 5 bases to trimming and J lost 4 bases, with 7 bases between them. This CDR3 spans 12 amino acids. CDR3 sequence: CATSAGIYGYTF. The CDR3 region has the DNA TGTGCCACCAGTGCGGGGATCTATGGCTACACCTTC.

The gene calls are TRBV18 and TRBJ1-2; 11 positions agree with TRBD1. With 7 bases clipped from V and 5 bases from J, the junction kept 6 bases outside the gene matches. The CDR3 runs to 14 residues. Germline CDR1 KGHSH, CDR2 LQKENI. The CDR3 loop is CASWPGQGAYGYTF. The CDR3 nucleotides read TGTGCCAGCTGGCCAGGACAGGGGGCATATGGCTACACCTTC.

This clone has a single count. The rearrangement uses TRBV7-9 and TRBJ2-2; no firm D call. Trimming took off 5 bases at V and 4 bases at J, with 8 bases between the two ends. Per the germline V gene, CDR1 is SEHNR and CDR2 is FQNEAQ (reference sequence). The CDR3 covers 13 residues. The CDR3 here is CASSPSPTGELFF. The CDR3, as DNA: TGTGCCAGCAGCCCCTCTCCCACCGGGGAGCTGTTTTTT. Variable domain in full (rest from reference TRBV7-9 and TRBJ2-2): DTGVSQNPRHKITKRGQNVTFRCDPISEHNRLYWYRQTLGQGPEFLTYFQNEAQLEKSRLLSDRFSAERPKGSFSTLEIQRTEQGDSAMYLCASSPSPTGELFFGEGSRLTVL.

The rearrangement joins TRBV6-5 to TRBJ1-1; tentative D call: TRBD1 (5 bases). V dropped 6 bases and J dropped 7 bases, with 18 bases sitting between them. Germline V lookup: CDR1 MNHEY, CDR2 SVGAGI. This CDR3 contains 14 residues. This CDR3 reads CASRPQGNRDEAFF. CDR3 coding DNA: TGTGCCAGCAGACCCCAGGGAAATAGGGATGAAGCTTTCTTT.

The chain carries TRBV2 and TRBJ1-2; 9 bases are shared with TRBD1. The CDR3 extends over 13 amino acids. With V trimmed by 6 bases and J by 6 bases, 5 bases remained unmatched. Germline CDR1 and CDR2: SNHLY and FYNNEI. This chain's CDR3 is CASSDRGMDGYTF. The CDR3 DNA reads TGTGCCAGCAGCGACAGGGGGATGGATGGCTACACCTTC.

The chain uses TRBV6-5 and TRBJ1-6; TRBD1 aligns across 11 bases. The V segment lost 2 bases and the J segment 6 bases; nucleotides outside the gene matches: 3. CDR3 size: 16 residues. The germline gives CDR1 MNHEY, CDR2 SVGAGI. The CDR3 DNA sequence: TGTGCCAGCAGTTACGGGACAGGGGGGGGTAATTCACCCCTCCACTTT. Residues: CASSYGTGGGNSPLHF.

The count of this clone is one. V is TRBV18 and J is TRBJ1-5; 7 bases are shared with TRBD1. This CDR3 is 16 amino acids long. CDR1 KGHSH and CDR2 LQKENI come from the germline V gene. V trimming: 3 bases; J trimming: 0 bases; junction bases outside the gene matches: 5. For the CDR3, the DNA is TGTGCCAGCTCACCCCAGGGACAGACTAGCAATCAGCCCCAGCATTTT. Translating gives CASSPQGQTSNQPQHF.

This clone was picked up a small number of times. The J gene is TRBJ1-1, the V gene TRBV21-1; whether TRBD1, the table's D call, matches the DNA was not checked. TRBV21-1 is given as a pseudogene. The CDR3 contains 20 residues. In DNA, the CDR3 is TGTGCCAGCCAATCGTACCGGGACAGGGGCCCTCAAGGATTGAACACTGAAGCTTTCTTT. Encoded protein: CASQSYRDRGPQGLNTEAFF.

This chain uses TRBV12-5 with TRBJ1-6; D ambiguous. In germline, CDR1 is LGHNT, CDR2 FRNRAP. The CDR3 is made up of 16 amino acids. V was trimmed by 1 base and J by 5 bases, leaving 12 bases between them. The CDR3 is CASGLDVATNNSPLHF. The DNA for the CDR3 is TGTGCTAGTGGTTTGGATGTGGCAACTAATAATTCACCCCTCCACTTT.

The gene calls are TRBV5-1 and TRBJ1-6; 8 bases fit TRBD1. This CDR3 spans 16 amino acids. V lost 4 bases to trimming and J lost 7 bases; unmatched junction nucleotides: 10. Germline loops: CDR1 SGHRS, CDR2 YFSETQ. CDR3 region: CASSLQTGVGNSPLHF. In nucleotides, the CDR3 is TGCGCCAGCAGCCTCCAGACAGGGGTTGGAAATTCACCCCTCCACTTT.

This sequence joins TRBV6-5 and TRBJ1-1, with D possibly being TRBD1 (6 bases). The CDR3 is 15 amino acids. Per the germline V gene, CDR1 is MNHEY and CDR2 is SVGAGI. V dropped 2 bases and J dropped 11 bases, with 21 bases sitting between them. The CDR3 loop reads CASSYALTGGGDAFF. Written as DNA, the CDR3 is TGTGCCAGCAGTTACGCTTTGACAGGTGGGGGCGACGCTTTCTTT.